This T cell receptor (beta chain) was identified in a study of control samples from healthy donors and cancer patients. Generated by immunoSEQ multiplex PCR, the TCRdb table keeps only in-frame clones and is missing some. The profile shows over 85,000 clones, approximately 87% of them singletons. The CDR3 covers 13 residues. V shed 1 base and J shed 2 bases, with 2 bases lying between them. From germline, CDR1 is KGHDR and CDR2 SFDVKD. Sequenced sample: PBMCs. This TCR came from a woman between 55 and 75 years old with lung cancer. The chain uses TRBV24-1 and TRBJ2-4; D unresolved. CDR3 DNA sequence: TGTGCCACCAGTGATTTTCCCAAAAACATTCAGTACTTC. Protein product: CATSDFPKNIQYF.